The TCR beta chain under discussion was sequenced for a study of Ad26.COV2.S vaccination and SARS-CoV-2 variants. Regarding the study as a whole: Total T cell responses may have been underestimated by the TCR breadth and depth analyses. Those who received the vaccine showed greater spike-specific TCR breadth than those given placebo.

The CDR3 spans 15 residues. CDR1 MDHEN and CDR2 SYDVKM come from the germline V gene. V lost 8 bases, J lost 2 bases, and 16 bases lay in between. Data came from immunoSEQ multiplex PCR; TCRdb stores just in-frame clones and leaves some out. The sample has roughly 92,000 clones, about four fifths seen once. A few counts support this clone. What it binds is unknown. V and J are TRBV28 and TRBJ1-5; D remains ambiguous. The specimen was peripheral blood, collected after recovery from COVID-19. The sequence derives from a human donor who had recovered from COVID-19. The CDR3 nucleotides read TGTGCCAGCCGGCCGTGGCACGGACGCAATCAGCCCCAGCATTTT. It is translated as CASRPWHGRNQPQHF. The whole variable domain, remainder taken from reference TRBV28 and TRBJ1-5, is DVKVTQSSRYLVKRTGEKVFLECVQDMDHENMFWYRQDPGLGLRLIYFSYDVKMKEKGDIPEGYSVSREKKERFSLILESASTNQTSMYLCASRPWHGRNQPQHFGDGTRLSIL.